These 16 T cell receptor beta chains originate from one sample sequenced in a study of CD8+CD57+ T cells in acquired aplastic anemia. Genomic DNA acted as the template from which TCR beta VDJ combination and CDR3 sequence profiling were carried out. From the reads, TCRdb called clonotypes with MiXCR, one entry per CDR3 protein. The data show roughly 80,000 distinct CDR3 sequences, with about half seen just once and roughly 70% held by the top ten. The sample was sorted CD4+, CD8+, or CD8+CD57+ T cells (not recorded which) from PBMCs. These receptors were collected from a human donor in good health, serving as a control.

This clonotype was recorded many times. The CDR3 reads CATSDTGTSEQYF. CDR3 nucleotide sequence: TGTGCCACCAGTGATACCGGGACGTCCGAGCAGTACTTC. The chain carries TRBV24-1 and TRBJ2-7; TRBD1 or TRBD2 may be the D gene (5 bases each). V dropped 3 bases and J dropped 6 bases, with 11 bases sitting between them. CDR3 size: 13 residues. The V gene's germline CDR1 is KGHDR and CDR2 SFDVKD.

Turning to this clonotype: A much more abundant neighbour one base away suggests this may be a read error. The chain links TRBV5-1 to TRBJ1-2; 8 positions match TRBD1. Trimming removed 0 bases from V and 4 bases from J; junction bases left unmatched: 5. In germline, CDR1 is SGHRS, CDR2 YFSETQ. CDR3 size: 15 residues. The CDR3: CASSLVAGGPYGYTF. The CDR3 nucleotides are TGCGCCAGCAGCTTGGTGGCAGGGGGCCCCTATGGCTACACCTTC.

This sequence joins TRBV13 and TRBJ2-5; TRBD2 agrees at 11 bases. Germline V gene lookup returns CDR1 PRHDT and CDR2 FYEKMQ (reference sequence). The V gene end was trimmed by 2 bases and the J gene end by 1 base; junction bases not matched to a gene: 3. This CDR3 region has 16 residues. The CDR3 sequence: CASSLNSGGAQETQYF. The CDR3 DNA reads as TGTGCCAGCAGCTTAAATAGCGGGGGGGCCCAAGAGACCCAGTACTTC.

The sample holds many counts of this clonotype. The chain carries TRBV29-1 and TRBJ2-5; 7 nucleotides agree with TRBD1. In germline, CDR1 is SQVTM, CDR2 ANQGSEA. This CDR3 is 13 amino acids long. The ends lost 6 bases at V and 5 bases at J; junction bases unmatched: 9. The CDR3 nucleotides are TGCAGCGTCACTAAGACAGGGTTGGAGACCCAGTACTTC. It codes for CSVTKTGLETQYF.

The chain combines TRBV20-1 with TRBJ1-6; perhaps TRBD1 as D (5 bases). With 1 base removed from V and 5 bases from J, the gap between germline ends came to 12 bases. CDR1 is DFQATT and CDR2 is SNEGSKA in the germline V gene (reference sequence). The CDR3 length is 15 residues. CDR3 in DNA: TGCAGTGCTAGAGTTCTGGTGGGGGATAATTCACCCCTCCACTTT. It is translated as CSARVLVGDNSPLHF.

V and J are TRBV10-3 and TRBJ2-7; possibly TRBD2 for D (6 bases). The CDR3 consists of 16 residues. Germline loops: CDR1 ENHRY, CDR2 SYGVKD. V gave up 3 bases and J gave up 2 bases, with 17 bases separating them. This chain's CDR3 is CAISDHRGRGTYEQYF. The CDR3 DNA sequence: TGTGCCATCAGTGACCACCGGGGGAGAGGGACCTACGAGCAGTACTTC.

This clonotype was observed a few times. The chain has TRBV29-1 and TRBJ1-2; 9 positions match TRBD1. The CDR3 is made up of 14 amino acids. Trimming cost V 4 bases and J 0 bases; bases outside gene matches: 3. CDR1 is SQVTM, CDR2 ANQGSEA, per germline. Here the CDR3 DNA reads TGCAGCGTTGGGACAGGGGAAGCTAACTATGGCTACACCTTC. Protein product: CSVGTGEANYGYTF.

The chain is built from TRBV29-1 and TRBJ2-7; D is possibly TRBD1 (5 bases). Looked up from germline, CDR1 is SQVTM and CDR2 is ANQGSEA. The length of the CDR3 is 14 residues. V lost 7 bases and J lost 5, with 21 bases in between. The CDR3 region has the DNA TGCAGCGCCCTACGACAGACCCCTGCGAACGAGCAGTACTTC. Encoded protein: CSALRQTPANEQYF.

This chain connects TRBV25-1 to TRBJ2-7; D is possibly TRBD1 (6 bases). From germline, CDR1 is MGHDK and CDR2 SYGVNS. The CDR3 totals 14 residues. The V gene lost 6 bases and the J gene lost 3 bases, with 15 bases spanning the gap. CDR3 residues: CASSHRDLGYEQYF. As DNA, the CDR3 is TGTGCCAGCAGCCACAGGGACCTGGGCTACGAGCAGTACTTC.

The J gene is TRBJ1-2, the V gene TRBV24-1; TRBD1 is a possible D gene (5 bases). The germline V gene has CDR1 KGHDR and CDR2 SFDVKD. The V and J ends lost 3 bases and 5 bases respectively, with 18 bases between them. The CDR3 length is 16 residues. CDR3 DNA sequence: TGTGCCACCAGTGATCGCGGTGGGGGTCGGGGGTATGGCTACACCTTC. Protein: CATSDRGGGRGYGYTF.

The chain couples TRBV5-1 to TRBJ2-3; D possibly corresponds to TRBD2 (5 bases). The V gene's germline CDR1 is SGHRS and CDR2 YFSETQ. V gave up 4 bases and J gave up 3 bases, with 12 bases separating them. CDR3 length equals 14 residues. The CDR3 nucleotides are TGCGCCAGCAGCCCGGCCGGGGAGACAGATACGCAGTATTTT. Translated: CASSPAGETDTQYF. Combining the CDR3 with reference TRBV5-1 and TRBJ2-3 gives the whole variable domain KAGVTQTPRYLIKTRGQQVTLSCSPISGHRSVSWYQQTPGQGLQFLFEYFSETQRNKGNFPGRFSGRQFSNSRSEMNVSTLELGDSALYLCASSPAGETDTQYFGPGTRLTVL.

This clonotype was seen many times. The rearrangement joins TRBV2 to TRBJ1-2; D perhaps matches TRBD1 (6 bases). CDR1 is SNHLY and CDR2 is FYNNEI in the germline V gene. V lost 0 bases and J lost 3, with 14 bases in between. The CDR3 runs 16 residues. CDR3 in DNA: TGTGCCAGCAGTGAAGCGGGAGAGGGGGGAGACTATGGCTACACCTTC. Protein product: CASSEAGEGGDYGYTF.

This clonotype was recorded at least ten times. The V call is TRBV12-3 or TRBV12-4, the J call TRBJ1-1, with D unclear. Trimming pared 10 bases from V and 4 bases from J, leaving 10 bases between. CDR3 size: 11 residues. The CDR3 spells CATSVSTEAFF. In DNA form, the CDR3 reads TGTGCCACCTCAGTCTCCACTGAAGCTTTCTTT.

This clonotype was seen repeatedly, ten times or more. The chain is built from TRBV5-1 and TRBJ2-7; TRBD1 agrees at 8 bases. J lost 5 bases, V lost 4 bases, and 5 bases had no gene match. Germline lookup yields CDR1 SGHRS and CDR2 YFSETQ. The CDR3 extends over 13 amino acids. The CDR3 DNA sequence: TGCGCCAGCAGCGCACGACAGGGGAACGAGCAGTACTTC. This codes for CASSARQGNEQYF. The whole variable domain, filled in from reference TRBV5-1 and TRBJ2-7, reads KAGVTQTPRYLIKTRGQQVTLSCSPISGHRSVSWYQQTPGQGLQFLFEYFSETQRNKGNFPGRFSGRQFSNSRSEMNVSTLELGDSALYLCASSARQGNEQYFGPGTRLTVT.

In nucleotides, the CDR3 is TGTGCCATCAGTGTTCCCAGGGGGGGCTACACCTTC. It yields the protein CAISVPRGGYTF. The rearrangement joins TRBV10-3 to TRBJ1-2, with TRBD1 identical over 7 bases. Germline V CDR1 and CDR2: ENHRY, SYGVKD. Trimming cost V 4 bases and J 8 bases; bases outside gene matches: 4. This CDR3 contains 12 residues.

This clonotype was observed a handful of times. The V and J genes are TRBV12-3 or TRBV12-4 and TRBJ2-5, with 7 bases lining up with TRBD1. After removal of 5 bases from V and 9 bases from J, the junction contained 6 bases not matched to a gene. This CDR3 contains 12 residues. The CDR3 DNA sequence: TGTGCCAGCAGTGACCCCGGACAGGCCCAGTACTTC. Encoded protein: CASSDPGQAQYF.